One and the same sample provided the 5 T cell receptor beta chains below, sequenced in a study of T cell responses to AZD1222 COVID-19 vaccine. Sequencing used immunoSEQ multiplex PCR; TCRdb keeps in-frame clones, though not all of them. The sample consists of 100,000 or so clones, 90% to 95% of them appearing once. The specimen comprised peripheral blood, sampled 28 days after the second AZD1222 dose. The receptors derive from an adult who received the AZD1222 COVID-19 vaccine.

V is TRBV7-3 and J is TRBJ2-2, with 7 bases fitting TRBD1. J lost 1 base, V lost 3 bases, and 5 bases had no gene match. Germline lookup yields CDR1 SGHTA and CDR2 FQGTGA. CDR3 length: 16 amino acids. The CDR3 bases are TGTGCCAGCAGCTTCACCGGGACAGTGAACACCGGGGAGCTGTTTTTT. As protein: CASSFTGTVNTGELFF.

This clone was detected only once. The chain links TRBV6-5 to TRBJ1-2; 7 bases match TRBD1. The length of the CDR3 is 12 residues. The trim removed 8 bases at V and 0 bases at J, leaving 0 bases unmatched. CDR1 and CDR2 (germline): MNHEY, SVGAGI. Written as DNA, the CDR3 is TGTGCCAGCGGACAGGCTAACTATGGCTACACCTTC. This translates into CASGQANYGYTF.

This sequence joins TRBV5-4 and TRBJ2-3; 14 bases fit TRBD2. Germline CDR1 SGHNT, CDR2 YYREEE (reference sequence). The J segment lost 7 bases and the V segment lost 4 bases, leaving 8 bases of the junction unmatched. This CDR3 region has 16 residues. In nucleotides, the CDR3 is TGTGCCAGCAGCCCCAGGACTAGCGGGGGGTTATATACGCAGTATTTT. It specifies CASSPRTSGGLYTQYF.

This clone was detected once. V is TRBV30 and J is TRBJ2-1, with D tentatively TRBD2 (6 bases). Trimming left V 0 bases short and J 5 bases short, with 17 bases between. Germline values: CDR1 GTSNPN, CDR2 SVGIG (reference sequence). This CDR3 spans 16 amino acids. This CDR3 reads CAWSVLGRGGNNEQFF. CDR3 sequence (DNA): TGTGCCTGGAGTGTATTAGGCCGTGGGGGGAACAATGAGCAGTTCTTC.

The chain employs TRBV5-1 and TRBJ2-7, with D perhaps TRBD1 (6 bases). V was pared by 0 bases and J by 2 bases, with 15 bases between. Looked up from germline, CDR1 is SGHRS and CDR2 is YFSETQ. CDR3 length: 16 amino acids. CDR3 nucleotide sequence: TGCGCCAGCAGCTTGGAGTTGGGGGCCCTCCCCTACGAGCAGTACTTC. Amino acid sequence: CASSLELGALPYEQYF.